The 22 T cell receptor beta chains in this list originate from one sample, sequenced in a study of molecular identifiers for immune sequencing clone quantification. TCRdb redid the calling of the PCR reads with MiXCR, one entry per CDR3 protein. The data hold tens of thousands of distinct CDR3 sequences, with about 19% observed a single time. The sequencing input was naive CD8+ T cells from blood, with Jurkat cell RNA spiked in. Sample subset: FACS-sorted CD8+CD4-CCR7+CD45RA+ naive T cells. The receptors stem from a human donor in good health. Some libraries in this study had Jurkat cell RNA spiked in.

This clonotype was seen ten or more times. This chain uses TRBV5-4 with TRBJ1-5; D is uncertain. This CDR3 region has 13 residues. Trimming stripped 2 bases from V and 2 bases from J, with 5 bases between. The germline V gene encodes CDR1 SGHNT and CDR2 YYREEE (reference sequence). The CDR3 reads CASSFEGNQPQHF. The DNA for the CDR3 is TGTGCCAGCAGCTTCGAAGGCAATCAGCCCCAGCATTTT.

For the CDR3, the DNA is TGTGCCATCAGTGATGGAACAGACCCTGGGGCCAACGTCCTGACTTTC. The encoded protein is CAISDGTDPGANVLTF. The chain carries TRBV10-3 and TRBJ2-6, with D uncertain. Germline V gene lookup returns CDR1 ENHRY and CDR2 SYGVKD. CDR3 size: 16 residues. With 3 bases removed from V and 2 bases from J, the gap between germline ends came to 11 bases.

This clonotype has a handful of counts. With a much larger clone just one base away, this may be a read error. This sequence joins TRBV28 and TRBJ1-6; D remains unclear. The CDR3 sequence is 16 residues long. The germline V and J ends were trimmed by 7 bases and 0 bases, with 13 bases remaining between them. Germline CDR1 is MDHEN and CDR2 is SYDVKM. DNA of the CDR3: TGTGCCAGCATGGCCCTCGAGGGCTCCTATAATTCACCCCTCCACTTT. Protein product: CASMALEGSYNSPLHF.

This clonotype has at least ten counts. The CDR3 coding sequence is TGTGCCAGCAGCAAGAGGGAGGGAGGCACAGATACGCAGTATTTT. This encodes CASSKREGGTDTQYF. This chain links TRBV7-9 with TRBJ2-3; 7 bases match TRBD2. The germline CDR1 and CDR2 sequences are SEHNR and FQNEAQ (reference sequence). This CDR3 region has 15 residues. Losses at the gene ends were 5 bases for V and 1 base for J; bases not matched to a gene: 6.

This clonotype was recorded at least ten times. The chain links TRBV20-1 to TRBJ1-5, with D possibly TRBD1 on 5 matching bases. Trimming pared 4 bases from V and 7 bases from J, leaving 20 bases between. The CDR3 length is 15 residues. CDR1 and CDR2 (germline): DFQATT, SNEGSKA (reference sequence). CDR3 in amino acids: CSAILSGIRGQPQHF. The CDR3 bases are TGCAGTGCTATTCTCTCCGGGATCCGGGGCCAGCCCCAGCATTTT.

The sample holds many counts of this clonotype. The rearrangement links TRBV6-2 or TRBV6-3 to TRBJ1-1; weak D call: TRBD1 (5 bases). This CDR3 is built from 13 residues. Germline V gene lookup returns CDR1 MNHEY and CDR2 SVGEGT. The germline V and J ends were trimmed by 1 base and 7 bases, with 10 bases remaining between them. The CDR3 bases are TGTGCCAGCAGTTACTTCGGGGGAGGTGAAGCTTTCTTT. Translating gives CASSYFGGGEAFF.

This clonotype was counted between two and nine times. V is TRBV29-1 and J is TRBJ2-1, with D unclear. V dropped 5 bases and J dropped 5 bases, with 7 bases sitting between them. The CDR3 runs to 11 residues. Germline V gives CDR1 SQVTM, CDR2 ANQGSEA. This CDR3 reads CSVLRNNEQFF. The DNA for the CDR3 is TGCAGCGTTCTAAGGAACAATGAGCAGTTCTTC.

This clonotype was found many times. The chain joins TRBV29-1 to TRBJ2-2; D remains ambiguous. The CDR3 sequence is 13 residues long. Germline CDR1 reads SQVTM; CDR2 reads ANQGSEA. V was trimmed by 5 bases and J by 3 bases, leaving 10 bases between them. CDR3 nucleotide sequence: TGCAGCGTTTTTCCTAGAGACACCGGGGAGCTGTTTTTT. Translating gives CSVFPRDTGELFF.

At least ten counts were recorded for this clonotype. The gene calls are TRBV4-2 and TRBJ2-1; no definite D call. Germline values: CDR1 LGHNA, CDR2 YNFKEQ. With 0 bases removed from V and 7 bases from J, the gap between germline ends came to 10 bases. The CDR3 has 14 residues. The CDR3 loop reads CASSQEGTGNEQFF. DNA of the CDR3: TGTGCCAGCAGCCAAGAAGGTACCGGTAATGAGCAGTTCTTC.

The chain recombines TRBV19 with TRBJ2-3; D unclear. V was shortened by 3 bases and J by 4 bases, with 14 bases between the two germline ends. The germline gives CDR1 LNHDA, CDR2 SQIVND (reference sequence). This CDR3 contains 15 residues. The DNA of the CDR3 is TGTGCCAGTAGTATTGAGGAAGACTGGGCAGATACGCAGTATTTT. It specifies CASSIEEDWADTQYF.

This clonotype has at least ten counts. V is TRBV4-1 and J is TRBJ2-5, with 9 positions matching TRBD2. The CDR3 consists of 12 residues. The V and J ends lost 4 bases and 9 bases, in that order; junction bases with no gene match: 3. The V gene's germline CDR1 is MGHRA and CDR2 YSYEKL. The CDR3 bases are TGCGCCAGCAGCCCGGGACTAGCCCCCCAGTACTTC. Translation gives CASSPGLAPQYF.

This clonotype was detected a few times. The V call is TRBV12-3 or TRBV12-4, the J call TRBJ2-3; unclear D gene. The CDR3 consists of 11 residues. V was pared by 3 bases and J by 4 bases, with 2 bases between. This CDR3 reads CASSFSDTQYF. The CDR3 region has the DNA TGTGCCAGCAGTTTCTCAGATACGCAGTATTTT.

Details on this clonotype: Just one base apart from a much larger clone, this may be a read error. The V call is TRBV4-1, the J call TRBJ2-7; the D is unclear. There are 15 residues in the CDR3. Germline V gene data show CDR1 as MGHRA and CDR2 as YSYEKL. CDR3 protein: CTSSPRGGRSPEQYF. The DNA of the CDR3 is TGCACCAGCAGCCCCCGCGGCGGTAGGTCGCCCGAGCAGTACTTC.

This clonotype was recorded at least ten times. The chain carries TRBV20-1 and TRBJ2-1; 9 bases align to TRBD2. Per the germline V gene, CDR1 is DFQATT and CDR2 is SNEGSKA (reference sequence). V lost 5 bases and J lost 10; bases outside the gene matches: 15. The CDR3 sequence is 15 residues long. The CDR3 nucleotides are TGCAGTGCTGACAATCGTATTAGCGGGAGTCGCGAGCAGTTCTTC. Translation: CSADNRISGSREQFF.

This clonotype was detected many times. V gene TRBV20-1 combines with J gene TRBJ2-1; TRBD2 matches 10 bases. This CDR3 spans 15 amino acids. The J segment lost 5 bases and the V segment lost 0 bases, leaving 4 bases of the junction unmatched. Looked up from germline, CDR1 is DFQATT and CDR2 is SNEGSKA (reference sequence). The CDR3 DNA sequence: TGCAGTGCTAGAGATCCACTAGCGGGGAACAATGAGCAGTTCTTC. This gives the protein CSARDPLAGNNEQFF.

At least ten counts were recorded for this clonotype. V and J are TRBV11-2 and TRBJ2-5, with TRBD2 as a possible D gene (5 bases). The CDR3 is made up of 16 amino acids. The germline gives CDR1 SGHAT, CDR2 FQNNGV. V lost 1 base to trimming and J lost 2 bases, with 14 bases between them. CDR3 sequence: CASSLVRTGKQETQYF. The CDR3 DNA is TGTGCCAGCAGCTTAGTTAGGACTGGGAAACAAGAGACCCAGTACTTC.

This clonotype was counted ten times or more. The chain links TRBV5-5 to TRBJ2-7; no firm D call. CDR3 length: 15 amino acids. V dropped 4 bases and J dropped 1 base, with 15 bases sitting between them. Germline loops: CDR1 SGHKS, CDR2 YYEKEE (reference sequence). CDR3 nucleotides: TGTGCCAGCAGCACTCACCCGAGACCGTCCTACGAGCAGTACTTC. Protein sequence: CASSTHPRPSYEQYF. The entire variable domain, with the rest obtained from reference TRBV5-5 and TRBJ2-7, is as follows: DAGVTQSPTHLIKTRGQQVTLRCSPISGHKSVSWYQQVLGQGPQFIFQYYEKEERGRGNFPDRFSARQFPNYSSELNVNALLLGDSALYLCASSTHPRPSYEQYFGPGTRLTVT.

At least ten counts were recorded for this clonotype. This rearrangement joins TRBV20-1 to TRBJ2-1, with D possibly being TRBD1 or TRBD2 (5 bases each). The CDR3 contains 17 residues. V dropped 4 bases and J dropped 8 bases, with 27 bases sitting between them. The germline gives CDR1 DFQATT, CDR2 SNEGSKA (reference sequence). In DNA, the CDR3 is TGCAGTGCTACGGGTTATCAATTGGGGGAGAAGTGGGATGAGCAGTTCTTC. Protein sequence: CSATGYQLGEKWDEQFF.

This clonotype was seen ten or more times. CDR3 bases: TGTGCCAGCAGTGAAGCGCCCCCGAACACTGAAGCTTTCTTT. It specifies CASSEAPPNTEAFF. The chain is built from TRBV2 and TRBJ1-1; no firm D call. Germline V gene sequence: CDR1 SNHLY, CDR2 FYNNEI. Trimming took off 0 bases at V and 1 base at J, with 6 bases between the two ends. The CDR3 loop spans 14 amino acids.

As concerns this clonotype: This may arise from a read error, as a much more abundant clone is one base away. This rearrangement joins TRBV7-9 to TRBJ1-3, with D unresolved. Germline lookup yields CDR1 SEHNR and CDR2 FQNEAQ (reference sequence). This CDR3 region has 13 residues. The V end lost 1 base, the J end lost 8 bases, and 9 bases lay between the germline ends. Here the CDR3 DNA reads TGTGCCAGCAGCTTAGAGGTCGGCGACACCATATATTTT. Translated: CASSLEVGDTIYF. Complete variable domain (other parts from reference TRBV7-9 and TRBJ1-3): DTGVSQNPRHKITKRGQNVTFRCDPISEHNRLYWYRQTLGQGPEFLTYFQNEAQLEKSRLLSDRFSAERPKGSFSTLEIQRTEQGDSAMYLCASSLEVGDTIYFGEGSWLTVV.

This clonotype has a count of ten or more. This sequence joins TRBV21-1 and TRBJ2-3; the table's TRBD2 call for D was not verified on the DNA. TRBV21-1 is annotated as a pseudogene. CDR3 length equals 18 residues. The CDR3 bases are TGTGCCAGCAGCAAAGCGGGTCTCCGAACTAGCGGCACAGATACGCAGTATTTT. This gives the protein CASSKAGLRTSGTDTQYF.

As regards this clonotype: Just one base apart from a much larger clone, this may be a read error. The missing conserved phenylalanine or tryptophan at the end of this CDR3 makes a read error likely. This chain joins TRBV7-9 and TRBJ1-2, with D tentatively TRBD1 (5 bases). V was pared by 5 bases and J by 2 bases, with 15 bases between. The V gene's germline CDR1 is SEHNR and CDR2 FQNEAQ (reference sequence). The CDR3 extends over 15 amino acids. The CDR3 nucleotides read TGTGCCAGCAGCCCAGGGCTAAGGGAAAACTATGGCTACACCCTC. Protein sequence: CASSPGLRENYGYTL.